The source of this T cell receptor (beta chain) is a study of OX40 agonist ivuxolimab in advanced cancers. Study-wide background: Three patients responded partially, comprising one with hepatocellular carcinoma and two with cutaneous melanoma.

The study's findings and limits: Researchers report that CD8+ T cells had, on average, more expanded clones than CD4+. The CD4+ and CD8+ T cells in the blood had expanded clonally by week 6 at 0.1 to 3.0 mg/kg.

In regard to this clone: As yet, its antigen is unknown.

On cycle 4 day 1 and cycle 7 day 1, as well as at baseline, blood was sampled. Looked up from germline, CDR1 is GTSNPN and CDR2 is SVGIG (reference sequence). This CDR3 is built from 16 residues. With V trimmed by 5 bases and J by 0 bases, 12 bases remained unmatched. Clones were read by immunoSEQ multiplex PCR, and TCRdb kept only the in-frame ones, dropping some. The table records approximately 65,000 clones, around 86% of them present only once. Sequenced here: CD4+ or CD8+ T cells sorted from blood, sampled in a trial of the OX40 agonist ivuxolimab. This chain links TRBV30 with TRBJ2-7; 8 bases align to TRBD1. The clonotype was recovered from an adult with an advanced solid tumor such as melanoma, head and neck, liver or kidney cancer. CDR3 region: CAWGDRRFLSSYEQYF. Written as DNA, the CDR3 is TGTGCCTGGGGGGACAGGCGGTTTCTGAGCTCCTACGAGCAGTACTTC.